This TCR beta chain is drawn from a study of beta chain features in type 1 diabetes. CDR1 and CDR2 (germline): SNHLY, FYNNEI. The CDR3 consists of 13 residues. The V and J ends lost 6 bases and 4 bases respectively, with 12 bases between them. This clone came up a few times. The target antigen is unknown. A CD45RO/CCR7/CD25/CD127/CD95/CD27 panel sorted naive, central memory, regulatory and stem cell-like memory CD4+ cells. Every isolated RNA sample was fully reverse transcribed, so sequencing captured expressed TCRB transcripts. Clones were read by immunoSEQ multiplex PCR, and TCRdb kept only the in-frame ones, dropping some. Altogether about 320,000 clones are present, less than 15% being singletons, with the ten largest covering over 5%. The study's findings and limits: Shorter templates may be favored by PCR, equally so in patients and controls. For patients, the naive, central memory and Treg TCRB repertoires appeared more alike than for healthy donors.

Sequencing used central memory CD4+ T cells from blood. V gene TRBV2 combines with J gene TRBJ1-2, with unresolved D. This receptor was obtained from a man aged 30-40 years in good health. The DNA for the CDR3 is TGTGCCAGCAGACCGACAAACTCCTATGGCTACACCTTC. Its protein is CASRPTNSYGYTF.